The 25 T cell receptor beta chains given below trace back to one sample, sequenced in a study of T cells in Graves' hyperthyroidism and ophthalmopathy. It was RNA transcripts that yielded the amplified TCR beta CDR3 regions. First-round RT-PCR with HTBI primers amplified the TCR CDR3 region. In TCRdb, the multiplex PCR reads were re-called with MiXCR into one record per CDR3 protein. The table lists 300,000 or so distinct CDR3 sequences, around 23% of them singletons. Sequencing input: blood. The receptors shown here come from a woman aged 45 to 65 with Graves' hyperthyroidism.

The chain couples TRBV29-1 to TRBJ2-5; 13 bases are a match to TRBD2. The CDR3 contains 13 residues. The V and J ends lost 5 bases and 6 bases, in that order; junction bases with no gene match: 3. Germline CDR1 SQVTM, CDR2 ANQGSEA. Here the CDR3 reads CSVRTSGGKTQYF. The CDR3 nucleotides are TGCAGCGTTCGGACTAGCGGGGGAAAGACCCAGTACTTC.

This clonotype has at least ten counts. The V call is TRBV5-1, the J call TRBJ2-5; TRBD2 agrees at 11 bases. The germline V gene encodes CDR1 SGHRS and CDR2 YFSETQ. This CDR3 is built from 15 residues. J lost 2 bases, V lost 4 bases, and 4 bases had no gene match. As DNA, the CDR3 is TGCGCCAGCAGCCCGACTAGCGGGGCTCAAGAGACCCAGTACTTC. Its translation: CASSPTSGAQETQYF.

This clonotype was recorded many times. The chain combines TRBV2 with TRBJ2-1, with 14 bases fitting TRBD2. Per germline, CDR1 SNHLY and CDR2 FYNNEI. J was trimmed by 9 bases and V by 6 bases; bases with no gene match: 1. This CDR3 spans 13 amino acids. The chain's CDR3 is CASRGTSGGEQFF. CDR3 bases: TGTGCCAGCAGAGGGACTAGCGGGGGTGAGCAGTTCTTC.

Many counts were recorded for this clonotype. This chain connects TRBV7-9 to TRBJ1-4, with TRBD1 identical over 7 bases. Germline-derived CDR1 and CDR2 are SEHNR and FQNEAQ (reference sequence). The CDR3 loop spans 14 amino acids. Trimming at V came to 0 bases and at J to 5 bases, leaving 0 bases not matched to a gene. The CDR3 DNA reads as TGTGCCAGCAGCTTAGCGGGACAGAATGAAAAACTGTTTTTT. This gives the protein CASSLAGQNEKLFF.

This clonotype has a count of ten or more. This sequence joins TRBV6-5 and TRBJ2-3; 8 bases align to TRBD2. The CDR3 is 18 amino acids. V lost 4 bases and J lost 0; bases outside the gene matches: 12. In germline, CDR1 is MNHEY, CDR2 SVGAGI. CDR3 sequence: CASSFGIAGPPSTDTQYF. CDR3 DNA sequence: TGTGCCAGCAGTTTCGGAATAGCGGGACCACCAAGCACAGATACGCAGTATTTT.

The CDR3 DNA follows: TGTGCCAGCAGCGTGGACGGTTTTTCCTACAATGAGCAGTTCTTC. Translation gives CASSVDGFSYNEQFF. The rearrangement uses TRBV11-2 and TRBJ2-1; D gene ambiguous. The CDR3 covers 15 residues. Germline assignment: CDR1 SGHAT and CDR2 FQNNGV. The V end lost 5 bases, the J end lost 1 base, and 12 bases lay between the germline ends.

The chain links TRBV30 to TRBJ1-1; D is uncertain. Germline V gene data show CDR1 as GTSNPN and CDR2 as SVGIG (reference sequence). The CDR3 runs to 12 residues. The germline V and J ends were trimmed by 2 bases and 11 bases, with 15 bases remaining between them. The CDR3 DNA reads TGTGCCTGGAGTTTTAGCCGATCCTGGGCTTTCTTT. Translating gives CAWSFSRSWAFF.

J is TRBJ2-3 and V is TRBV6-1; D is unclear. Trimming left V 7 bases short and J 0 bases short, with 14 bases between. Germline V gene sequence: CDR1 MNHNS, CDR2 SASEGT. The CDR3 runs 15 residues. The CDR3 DNA reads TGTGCCAGCAAGGTTGGTCGGGTGAGCACAGATACGCAGTATTTT. Its translation: CASKVGRVSTDTQYF.

This clonotype came up many times. This chain links TRBV7-2 with TRBJ1-1; weak D call: TRBD1 (6 bases). The CDR3 spans 15 residues. With 3 bases removed from V and 0 bases from J, the gap between germline ends came to 11 bases. CDR1 and CDR2 from the germline V gene are SGHTA and FQGNSA. The CDR3, as DNA: TGTGCCAGCAGCTTCACAGGGTTAGTGAACACTGAAGCTTTCTTT. Amino acids: CASSFTGLVNTEAFF.

This clonotype was seen ten or more times. The chain recombines TRBV20-1 with TRBJ1-1; D perhaps matches TRBD1 (6 bases). The germline V gene has CDR1 DFQATT and CDR2 SNEGSKA (reference sequence). Trimming took off 6 bases at V and 5 bases at J, with 19 bases between the two ends. The CDR3 runs to 14 residues. The CDR3 sequence is CSAPVVGARTEAFF. DNA of the CDR3: TGCAGTGCCCCAGTTGTGGGGGCGAGGACTGAAGCTTTCTTT.

In this sample, this clonotype turned up a few times. As DNA, the CDR3 is TGCGCCAGCAGTGAAGCGGGAGCTCCCAGGGAGAATGAGCAGTTCTTC. It specifies CASSEAGAPRENEQFF. V and J are TRBV10-1 and TRBJ2-1, with 8 bases that match TRBD2. CDR3 size: 16 residues. V dropped 3 bases and J dropped 7; count of bases not matched to a gene: 11. CDR1 is WNHNN, CDR2 SYGVQD, per germline (reference sequence).

This clonotype was counted ten times or more. CDR3 protein: CASSPPGDRGDEKLFF. CDR3 in DNA: TGTGCCAGCTCACCACCGGGAGACAGGGGAGATGAAAAACTGTTTTTT. V usage is TRBV18 and J usage is TRBJ1-4; 8 bases agree with TRBD1. This CDR3 has 16 residues. From germline, CDR1 is KGHSH and CDR2 LQKENI. Trimming at V came to 0 bases and at J to 6 bases, leaving 6 bases not matched to a gene.

A remark on this clonotype: A much larger clone differs by one base, so this may be a read error. The chain employs TRBV2 and TRBJ2-7; D is uncertain. Per germline, CDR1 SNHLY and CDR2 FYNNEI. V was trimmed by 2 bases and J by 9 bases, leaving 8 bases between them. The CDR3 is 11 amino acids. The CDR3 sequence is CASSESPGQYF. CDR3 sequence (DNA): TGTGCCAGCAGTGAATCTCCCGGGCAGTACTTC.

This clonotype was seen many times. The V gene is TRBV5-6, the J gene TRBJ2-7, with unresolved D. Germline V CDR1 and CDR2: SGHDT, YYEEEE. The CDR3 has 13 amino acids. The V gene lost 1 base and the J gene lost 3 bases, with 8 bases spanning the gap. The CDR3 sequence is CASSLPADYEQYF. The DNA of the CDR3 is TGTGCCAGCAGCTTGCCAGCAGACTACGAGCAGTACTTC.

This clonotype was counted only a few times. V gene TRBV6-2 or TRBV6-3 combines with J gene TRBJ2-7; 9 nucleotides agree with TRBD1. This CDR3 spans 12 amino acids. In germline, CDR1 is MNHEY, CDR2 SVGEGT. The CDR3 spells CVGQGESYEQYF. CDR3 DNA: TGTGTGGGACAGGGAGAGTCCTACGAGCAGTACTTC.

At least ten counts were recorded for this clonotype. The chain couples TRBV18 to TRBJ2-3; 7 bases are shared with TRBD2. After removal of 1 base from V and 6 bases from J, the junction contained 19 bases not matched to a gene. From germline, CDR1 is KGHSH and CDR2 LQKENI. The CDR3 totals 19 residues. As DNA, the CDR3 is TGTGCCAGCTCACCACGAGCAACTAGCGACGTCCCAGGAGGGGATACGCAGTATTTT. Amino acid sequence: CASSPRATSDVPGGDTQYF.

V is TRBV7-9 and J is TRBJ2-1, with 7 bases that match TRBD2. There are 14 residues in the CDR3. The V gene end was trimmed by 5 bases and the J gene end by 6 bases; junction bases not matched to a gene: 7. In germline, CDR1 is SEHNR, CDR2 FQNEAQ (reference sequence). For the CDR3, the DNA is TGTGCCAGCAGCCCACAAGGACTAGTCAATGAGCAGTTCTTC. The encoded protein is CASSPQGLVNEQFF.

This clonotype was observed many times. The V and J genes are TRBV28 and TRBJ2-7, with a weak D call TRBD1 (5 bases). The V gene's germline CDR1 is MDHEN and CDR2 SYDVKM. Deletions cut 7 bases from V and 5 bases from J, with 18 bases between. CDR3 length: 14 amino acids. The CDR3 reads CASTLRAGRNEQYF. CDR3 sequence (DNA): TGTGCCAGCACTCTCCGGGCAGGGCGGAACGAGCAGTACTTC.

The V gene is TRBV24-1, the J gene TRBJ2-5; D may be TRBD2 (6 bases). Deletions cut 0 bases from V and 5 bases from J, with 9 bases between. The CDR3 contains 14 residues. The V gene's germline CDR1 is KGHDR and CDR2 SFDVKD. The CDR3 DNA is TGTGCCACCAGTGATTTGTCTGGGGGGGAGACCCAGTACTTC. It encodes CATSDLSGGETQYF.

CDR3 loop: CASSGSPVDTQYF. The CDR3 DNA follows: TGTGCCAGCAGCGGTAGCCCCGTAGATACGCAGTATTTT. The chain carries TRBV6-1 and TRBJ2-3, with D unresolved. V was clipped by 6 bases and J by 5 bases, with 12 bases between them. Germline CDR1 MNHNS, CDR2 SASEGT. The length of the CDR3 is 13 residues.

This clonotype has only a few counts. The chain joins TRBV28 to TRBJ2-3; the match to TRBD2 covers 7 bases. There are 16 residues in the CDR3. V lost 5 bases and J lost 4; bases outside the gene matches: 12. Per the germline V gene, CDR1 is MDHEN and CDR2 is SYDVKM. The DNA for the CDR3 is TGTGCCAGCAGTCCTAGCGGTCTACGTGGCCCAGATACGCAGTATTTT. The encoded protein is CASSPSGLRGPDTQYF. The variable domain in full, with the rest retrieved from reference TRBV28 and TRBJ2-3, is DVKVTQSSRYLVKRTGEKVFLECVQDMDHENMFWYRQDPGLGLRLIYFSYDVKMKEKGDIPEGYSVSREKKERFSLILESASTNQTSMYLCASSPSGLRGPDTQYFGPGTRLTVL.

A remark on this clonotype: A much larger clone is a single base away; this may be a read error. The chain combines TRBV29-1 with TRBJ2-2, with 8 bases that match TRBD1. V dropped 3 bases and J dropped 6; count of bases not matched to a gene: 9. This CDR3 region has 15 residues. Germline values: CDR1 SQVTM, CDR2 ANQGSEA. This CDR3 is CSVEGETGVAGELFF. Written as DNA, the CDR3 is TGCAGCGTTGAGGGTGAGACAGGGGTTGCCGGGGAGCTGTTTTTT.

This clonotype has at least ten counts. The rearrangement links TRBV15 to TRBJ2-3; TRBD1 is a possible D gene (5 bases). The CDR3 has 18 residues. In germline, CDR1 is LNHNV, CDR2 YYDKDF (reference sequence). Trimming took off 0 bases at V and 0 bases at J, with 16 bases between the two ends. In DNA form, the CDR3 reads TGTGCCACCAGCAGAGACCCAGGGAATCAAATGAGCACAGATACGCAGTATTTT. It translates to CATSRDPGNQMSTDTQYF.

This clonotype came up a few times. A much larger clone differs from this one at a single base, so this may be a read error. The chain couples TRBV28 to TRBJ1-5; no firm D call. Germline lookup yields CDR1 MDHEN and CDR2 SYDVKM. The V gene lost 8 bases and the J gene lost 8 bases, with 16 bases spanning the gap. The CDR3 has 13 amino acids. As DNA, the CDR3 is TGTGCCAGCGGATCCTCCCCCATAGAGCCCCAGCATTTT. Protein product: CASGSSPIEPQHF.

The CDR3 region is CASSQSGPLAGGSTDTQYF. CDR3 coding DNA: TGTGCCAGCAGCCAGTCCGGCCCTCTAGCGGGAGGTAGCACAGATACGCAGTATTTT. The V and J genes are TRBV7-2 and TRBJ2-3, with 11 bases matching TRBD2. This CDR3 spans 19 amino acids. The V segment lost 5 bases and the J segment 0 bases; nucleotides outside the gene matches: 13. Germline-derived CDR1 and CDR2 are SGHTA and FQGNSA. Full variable domain (remainder filled in from reference TRBV7-2 and TRBJ2-3): GAGVSQSPSNKVTEKGKDVELRCDPISGHTALYWYRQSLGQGLEFLIYFQGNSAPDKSGLPSDRFSAERTGGSVSTLTIQRTQQEDSAVYLCASSQSGPLAGGSTDTQYFGPGTRLTVL.